The 27 T cell receptor beta chains below were found in one sample sequenced in a study of T cells of healthy individuals. TCRdb reanalysed the 5' RACE reads using MiXCR and keeps one entry per CDR3 protein. The repertoire includes 63,000 or so distinct CDR3 sequences, 16% of them detected once, and approximately 4.8% sits in the top ten. All receptors come from a human donor in good health.

This clonotype was seen many times. The chain carries TRBV6-4 and TRBJ1-6; D possibly corresponds to TRBD1 (6 bases). V was shortened by 3 bases and J by 3 bases, with 9 bases between the two germline ends. CDR1 and CDR2 from the germline V gene are MRHNA and SNTAGT. CDR3 size: 15 residues. The CDR3 protein is CASSEQGSYNSPLHF. The CDR3 DNA reads as TGTGCCAGCAGTGAACAGGGCAGCTATAATTCACCCCTCCACTTT.

This rearrangement joins TRBV6-1 to TRBJ2-5; 10 nucleotides align to TRBD2. The germline gives CDR1 MNHNS, CDR2 SASEGT. The J segment lost 2 bases and the V segment lost 4 bases, leaving 4 bases of the junction unmatched. This CDR3 comprises 15 residues. CDR3: CASSAGLASQETQYF. CDR3 DNA sequence: TGTGCCAGCAGTGCGGGACTAGCGTCACAAGAGACCCAGTACTTC.

Only a few counts were recorded for this clonotype. This chain uses TRBV27 with TRBJ1-5; the match to TRBD1 covers 7 bases. CDR3 length equals 16 residues. From germline, CDR1 is MNHEY and CDR2 SMNVEV (reference sequence). V was clipped by 4 bases and J by 8 bases; unmatched bases: 14. The CDR3 DNA sequence: TGTGCCAGCAGTTCCTGGGGGGACAGCCTGATGAAGCCCCAGCATTTT. Protein: CASSSWGDSLMKPQHF.

This clonotype was recorded many times. V usage is TRBV4-2 and J usage is TRBJ2-3; 8 positions agree with TRBD2. Trimming took 5 bases from V and 0 from J; bases not matched to a gene: 13. CDR3 length equals 18 residues. Germline lookup yields CDR1 LGHNA and CDR2 YNFKEQ. CDR3 DNA: TGTGCCAGCAGCTTCTCGGCAGCGGGGGCCTCTAGCACAGATACGCAGTATTTT. It translates to CASSFSAAGASSTDTQYF.

This clonotype was counted between two and nine times. The CDR3 here is CSAKRGLVTEAFF. The CDR3, as DNA: TGCAGTGCTAAAAGGGGGCTAGTCACTGAAGCTTTCTTT. The chain recombines TRBV20-1 with TRBJ1-1; 7 bases are a match to TRBD1. The CDR3 is 13 amino acids. The germline CDR1 and CDR2 sequences are DFQATT and SNEGSKA (reference sequence). After removal of 4 bases from V and 4 bases from J, the junction contained 6 bases not matched to a gene.

The chain uses TRBV7-2 and TRBJ2-1, with D hard to call. CDR1 and CDR2 (germline): SGHTA, FQGNSA. The length of the CDR3 is 14 residues. The V end was cut by 0 bases, the J end by 9 bases, with 12 bases between. CDR3 sequence reads: CASSLAGVSPEQFF. The CDR3 DNA follows: TGTGCCAGCAGCTTAGCGGGTGTCTCGCCTGAGCAGTTCTTC.

The chain joins TRBV20-1 to TRBJ2-1; 8 bases are a match to TRBD2. The CDR3 extends over 14 amino acids. J was trimmed by 6 bases and V by 2 bases; bases with no gene match: 6. Germline V lookup: CDR1 DFQATT, CDR2 SNEGSKA (reference sequence). The CDR3 DNA reads TGCAGTGCTAGATCCCCGGGGGGGGTCAATGAGCAGTTCTTC. This gives the protein CSARSPGGVNEQFF.

V is TRBV7-9 and J is TRBJ2-5, with D perhaps matching TRBD1 or TRBD2 (6 bases each). V lost 6 bases to trimming and J lost 4 bases, with 12 bases between them. The CDR3 runs 13 residues. From germline, CDR1 is SEHNR and CDR2 FQNEAQ (reference sequence). The CDR3 is CASRIGGGETQYF. The CDR3 DNA reads as TGTGCCAGCAGAATAGGAGGGGGAGAGACCCAGTACTTC.

This clonotype was detected ten times or more. This chain links TRBV11-2 with TRBJ1-5, with 7 nucleotides matching TRBD1. V was clipped by 0 bases and J by 5 bases; unmatched bases: 4. Germline CDR1 reads SGHAT; CDR2 reads FQNNGV. The CDR3 loop spans 15 amino acids. DNA of the CDR3: TGTGCCAGCAGCTTAGAGACAGGGTGGGATCAGCCCCAGCATTTT. Amino acid sequence: CASSLETGWDQPQHF.

The CDR3 loop reads CAWREYAGISIQYF. The CDR3 nucleotides are TGTGCCTGGAGAGAGTACGCCGGGATCTCAATTCAGTACTTC. The chain employs TRBV30 and TRBJ2-4, with a possible D match to TRBD2 (5 bases). Germline V gene data show CDR1 as GTSNPN and CDR2 as SVGIG (reference sequence). V was trimmed by 3 bases and J by 10 bases, leaving 19 bases between them. CDR3 length: 14 amino acids.

Ten or more counts support this clonotype. This chain connects TRBV6-5 to TRBJ2-1, with TRBD2 matching over 8 bases. Germline V gene data show CDR1 as MNHEY and CDR2 as SVGAGI. V was clipped by 6 bases and J by 6 bases; unmatched bases: 10. The CDR3 covers 15 residues. The CDR3 region is CASSPGLVRSNEQFF. The DNA for the CDR3 is TGTGCCAGCAGCCCGGGACTAGTACGGTCCAATGAGCAGTTCTTC.

This clonotype was observed many times. The chain couples TRBV6-1 to TRBJ1-1; 7 bases match TRBD1. The germline gives CDR1 MNHNS, CDR2 SASEGT. CDR3 length: 16 residues. V lost 5 bases and J lost 6; bases outside the gene matches: 15. The CDR3 DNA follows: TGTGCCAGCAGTTTCGGGACAGCTGGGGCAGGGTCTGAAGCTTTCTTT. Its translation is CASSFGTAGAGSEAFF.

This clonotype was picked up many times. The V gene is TRBV7-3, the J gene TRBJ2-1; 9 bases are a match to TRBD2. Germline V lookup: CDR1 SGHTA, CDR2 FQGTGA. The CDR3 extends over 16 amino acids. V was pared by 2 bases and J by 2 bases, with 4 bases of the junction left unmatched. CDR3 amino acids: CASSLSREGPYNEQFF. CDR3 in DNA: TGTGCCAGCAGCTTATCGCGGGAGGGCCCCTACAATGAGCAGTTCTTC.

This clonotype occurred a few times. The CDR3 DNA reads TGCAGCGTTGAAAGGGTCGTGGGCGAGCAGTACTTC. Residues: CSVERVVGEQYF. This rearrangement joins TRBV29-1 to TRBJ2-7, with D unresolved. V lost 2 bases, J lost 6 bases, and 11 bases lay in between. CDR1 is SQVTM, CDR2 ANQGSEA, per germline. This CDR3 is built from 12 residues.

The chain is built from TRBV28 and TRBJ2-3; TRBD1 aligns across 9 bases. This CDR3 spans 17 amino acids. The germline V gene has CDR1 MDHEN and CDR2 SYDVKM. The junction had 14 bases not matched to a gene; V was cut back by 5 bases and J by 5 bases. The CDR3 coding sequence is TGTGCCAGCAGTCCTCCCCTTGGACAGGGGCTGGGAGATACGCAGTATTTT. As protein: CASSPPLGQGLGDTQYF.

Ten or more counts support this clonotype. The chain couples TRBV29-1 to TRBJ1-6, with a possible D match to TRBD1 (5 bases). The CDR3 is 12 amino acids. Germline V gene lookup returns CDR1 SQVTM and CDR2 ANQGSEA. Deletions cut 4 bases from V and 7 bases from J, with 8 bases between. The CDR3 DNA follows: TGCAGCGTTGGGGGACGGAATTCACCCCTCCACTTT. It codes for CSVGGRNSPLHF. Together with reference TRBV29-1 and TRBJ1-6, the CDR3 gives the full variable domain: SAVISQKPSRDICQRGTSLTIQCQVDSQVTMMFWYRQQPGQSLTLIATANQGSEATYESGFVIDKFPISRPNLTFSTLTVSNMSPEDSSIYLCSVGGRNSPLHFGNGTRLTVT.

The CDR3 bases are TGTGCCAGCAGTGACTCGAATCTAGCGGGGGGAGCTAAGGAGCAGTATTTT. It is translated as CASSDSNLAGGAKEQYF. The chain combines TRBV6-4 with TRBJ2-3; TRBD2 matches at 11 bases. Germline V gene lookup returns CDR1 MRHNA and CDR2 SNTAGT. The CDR3 runs 17 residues. V shed 0 bases and J 11 bases; nucleotides not matched to a gene: 13.

This clonotype was seen many times. V and J are TRBV19 and TRBJ1-5; D perhaps matches TRBD1 (5 bases). This CDR3 has 16 residues. Germline loops: CDR1 LNHDA, CDR2 SQIVND (reference sequence). Trimming removed 3 bases at V and 3 bases at J, with 15 bases between. The CDR3 sequence: CASSIGARGLNQPQHF. CDR3 DNA sequence: TGTGCCAGTAGTATTGGGGCGAGAGGACTCAATCAGCCCCAGCATTTT.

This clonotype has a count of ten or more. The genes are TRBV6-5 and TRBJ2-4, with D uncertain. V lost 4 bases and J lost 6, with 10 bases in between. The germline V gene has CDR1 MNHEY and CDR2 SVGAGI. This CDR3 comprises 13 residues. This chain's CDR3 is CASSSKPGNIQYF. CDR3 sequence (DNA): TGTGCCAGCAGTTCCAAACCCGGAAACATTCAGTACTTC.

Ten or more counts support this clonotype. The CDR3 nucleotides read TGCGCCAGCAGCCAAGACCGGGGGAGCCAGTACTTC. Encoded protein: CASSQDRGSQYF. J is TRBJ2-5 and V is TRBV4-3; perhaps TRBD2 as D (6 bases). CDR3 length equals 12 residues. CDR1 and CDR2 (germline): LGHNA, YSLEER. Trimming removed 0 bases at V and 10 bases at J, with 9 bases between.

DNA of the CDR3: TGCGCCAGCAGCCCCGGATGGGGGAACACAGATACGCAGTATTTT. It specifies CASSPGWGNTDTQYF. V is TRBV5-1 and J is TRBJ2-3, with D perhaps being TRBD1 or TRBD2 (5 bases each). Germline V gene lookup returns CDR1 SGHRS and CDR2 YFSETQ. The V end lost 4 bases, the J end lost 2 bases, and 14 bases lay between the germline ends. There are 15 residues in the CDR3.

This clonotype was counted many times. The chain combines TRBV25-1 with TRBJ1-6, with a weak D call TRBD1 (5 bases). The CDR3 sequence is 12 residues long. V lost 6 bases, J lost 9 bases, and 9 bases lay in between. Germline CDR1 reads MGHDK; CDR2 reads SYGVNS. Here the CDR3 reads CASRTGVSPLHF. For the CDR3, the DNA is TGTGCCAGCAGAACAGGAGTTTCACCCCTCCACTTT. Looking up the rest from reference TRBV25-1 and TRBJ1-6 gives the full variable domain: EADIYQTPRYLVIGTGKKITLECSQTMGHDKMYWYQQDPGMELHLIHYSYGVNSTEKGDLSSESTVSRIRTEHFPLTLESARPSHTSQYLCASRTGVSPLHFGNGTRLTVT.

The J gene is TRBJ2-1, the V gene TRBV7-2; 7 bases match TRBD2. The CDR3 sequence is 15 residues long. Germline V gives CDR1 SGHTA, CDR2 FQGNSA. Trimming took 4 bases from V and 4 from J; bases not matched to a gene: 7. The DNA of the CDR3 is TGTGCCAGCAGCTACCTAGCGGAACAATACAATGAGCAGTTCTTC. It is translated as CASSYLAEQYNEQFF.

This clonotype was observed a handful of times. The chain carries TRBV20-1 and TRBJ2-5; a possible D gene is TRBD1 (6 bases). Trimming cost V 3 bases and J 2 bases, with 10 bases left between them. The CDR3 has 13 residues. From germline, CDR1 is DFQATT and CDR2 SNEGSKA (reference sequence). The chain's CDR3 is CSASADSQETQYF. As DNA, the CDR3 is TGCAGTGCTAGTGCGGACAGTCAAGAGACCCAGTACTTC.

This clonotype was picked up a small number of times. The chain carries TRBV29-1 and TRBJ1-2; D perhaps matches TRBD1 (6 bases). CDR1 SQVTM and CDR2 ANQGSEA come from the germline V gene. The CDR3 is made up of 15 amino acids. CDR3 protein: CSDIIRGSANYGYTF. In nucleotides, the CDR3 is TGCAGTGATATAATCAGGGGATCCGCTAACTATGGCTACACCTTC.

Ten or more counts support this clonotype. This chain links TRBV6-2 or TRBV6-3 with TRBJ1-2; 7 bases are shared with TRBD1. CDR3 length: 13 residues. The trim removed 5 bases at V and 2 bases at J, leaving 2 bases unmatched. Germline CDR1 MNHEY, CDR2 SVGEGT. CDR3 in amino acids: CASSPDRNYGYTF. CDR3 DNA sequence: TGTGCCAGCAGTCCGGACAGGAACTATGGCTACACCTTC.

This clonotype has ten or more counts. This chain links TRBV27 with TRBJ1-5, with TRBD1 as a possible D gene (6 bases). CDR3 length: 15 amino acids. Germline loops: CDR1 MNHEY, CDR2 SMNVEV (reference sequence). V lost 6 bases and J 5 bases, leaving 17 bases between the germline ends. CDR3 sequence reads: CASSTTGKGYQPQHF. Written as DNA, the CDR3 is TGTGCCAGCAGCACAACAGGGAAGGGTTATCAGCCCCAGCATTTT.